This TCR beta chain was profiled in a study of T cell clonality in common variable immunodeficiency. Overall study findings and caveats: In common variable immunodeficiency, TCR beta chains reportedly carried fewer deletions and N-nucleotide insertions. What drives increased CVID clonality needs T cell subpopulation sequencing.

Many counts were recorded for this clone. The antigen remains unidentified. The read terminates 3 residues ahead of where the CDR3 ends, so the germline J gene completes it. CVID and control samples used equivalent genomic DNA input. The repertoire was sequenced with immunoSEQ multiplex PCR; TCRdb's copy has only in-frame clones and lacks some. This sample comprises tens of thousands of clones, none seen once only. The CDR3 loop spans 17 amino acids. The V gene's germline CDR1 is LNHDA and CDR2 SQIVND (reference sequence). The ends lost 4 bases at V and 1 base at J; junction bases unmatched: 6. The source is a person aged 18 to 70 in good health. The gene calls are TRBV19 and TRBJ2-2; 10 nucleotides match TRBD2. The sample consisted of peripheral blood mononuclear cells. Incomplete CDR3 DNA: TGTGCCAGTAGTAGCCCCGGACTAGCGGTGAACACCGGGGAG. It translates to CASSSPGLAVNTGE. The complete CDR3 sequence is CASSSPGLAVNTGELFF.